The 19 T cell receptor beta chains given below trace back to one sample, sequenced in a study of graft-versus-host responses after intestinal transplantation. Sequencing was performed with immunoSEQ multiplex PCR; in TCRdb, only in-frame clones are kept and a portion is missing. The sample consists of about 39,000 clones, 85% to 95% of them appearing once. Material: PBMCs, obtained nearly 750 days after intestinal transplantation. The source is a human patient who received an intestinal transplant, so some T cells may come from the graft donor.

The chain uses TRBV19 and TRBJ2-6, with 7 nucleotides matching TRBD1. Germline V gene lookup returns CDR1 LNHDA and CDR2 SQIVND (reference sequence). The CDR3 has 15 amino acids. V lost 4 bases and J lost 2; bases outside the gene matches: 2. Here the CDR3 DNA reads TGTGCCAGTAGTACCGGACAGGCTGGGGCCAACGTCCTGACTTTC. It is translated as CASSTGQAGANVLTF. The full variable domain, its missing parts supplied by reference TRBV19 and TRBJ2-6, is DGGITQSPKYLFRKEGQNVTLSCEQNLNHDAMYWYRQDPGQGLRLIYYSQIVNDFQKGDIAEGYSVSREKKESFPLTVTSAQKNPTAFYLCASSTGQAGANVLTFGAGSRLTVL.

The rearrangement uses TRBV18 and TRBJ2-7; D not certain. V was cut by 0 bases and J by 3 bases, with 15 bases left in between. The CDR3 loop spans 16 amino acids. Germline CDR1 KGHSH, CDR2 LQKENI. The CDR3 DNA follows: TGTGCCAGCTCACCACCGGGTTTGAGGAAGGGCTACGAGCAGTACTTC. Amino acid sequence: CASSPPGLRKGYEQYF.

This clone was found a few times. This chain uses TRBV6-5 with TRBJ2-1; D remains unclear. With 0 bases removed from V and 11 bases from J, the gap between germline ends came to 14 bases. The germline CDR1 and CDR2 sequences are MNHEY and SVGAGI. This CDR3 region has 14 residues. CDR3 nucleotides: TGTGCCAGCAGTTACTCGTTAGGGCTCAGCCAGCAGTTCTTC. This codes for CASSYSLGLSQQFF.

The CDR3 protein is CSVDGGARITEAFF. The CDR3 nucleotides read TGCAGCGTTGACGGGGGGGCGCGTATTACTGAAGCTTTCTTT. The chain is built from TRBV29-1 and TRBJ1-1; possibly TRBD1 for D (6 bases). V lost 3 bases and J lost 5, with 16 bases in between. The CDR3 consists of 14 residues. Germline assignment: CDR1 SQVTM and CDR2 ANQGSEA.

The chain is built from TRBV14 and TRBJ1-1, with D uncertain. The germline V gene encodes CDR1 SGHDN and CDR2 FVKESK. This CDR3 has 13 residues. V lost 4 bases, J lost 1 base, and 7 bases lay in between. CDR3 in amino acids: CASSLSANTEAFF. The CDR3 nucleotides read TGTGCCAGCAGCCTATCAGCGAACACTGAAGCTTTCTTT.

J is TRBJ2-5 and V is TRBV25-1; 8 positions match TRBD2. The CDR3 totals 14 residues. V lost 3 bases and J lost 4; bases outside the gene matches: 4. Germline assignment: CDR1 MGHDK and CDR2 SYGVNS. CDR3 coding DNA: TGTGCCAGCAGTGATCGGGGGGGGCCAGAGACCCAGTACTTC. Protein sequence: CASSDRGGPETQYF.

The gene calls are TRBV19 and TRBJ2-7, with 11 nucleotides matching TRBD1. V gave up 6 bases and J gave up 1 base; unmatched junction bases: 5. The CDR3 totals 15 residues. Germline lookup yields CDR1 LNHDA and CDR2 SQIVND (reference sequence). The CDR3 DNA follows: TGTGCCAGTAGCTGGACAGGGGGCAATTCCTACGAGCAGTACTTC. Amino acids: CASSWTGGNSYEQYF.

In the case of this clone: This specimen includes other DNA sequences encoding the same CDR3. The chain uses TRBV5-1 and TRBJ2-7, with D possibly being TRBD1 (5 bases). The V gene lost 1 base and the J gene lost 7 bases, with 9 bases spanning the gap. Germline V gene lookup returns CDR1 SGHRS and CDR2 YFSETQ. The CDR3 sequence is 12 residues long. In nucleotides, the CDR3 is TGCGCCAGCAGCTTGACAGGTCGGGAGCAGTACTTC. It encodes CASSLTGREQYF.

The chain joins TRBV5-1 to TRBJ1-1; 7 bases match TRBD1. Germline V gene data show CDR1 as SGHRS and CDR2 as YFSETQ. Trimming removed 0 bases from V and 0 bases from J; junction bases left unmatched: 5. The CDR3 has 16 residues. As DNA, the CDR3 is TGCGCCAGCAGCTTGGGACAGGGATGGATGAACACTGAAGCTTTCTTT. It translates to CASSLGQGWMNTEAFF.

DNA of the CDR3: TGTGCCAGCACCCTTCCGGGACAGGCTTTCTCCGGAAACACCATATATTTT. This gives the protein CASTLPGQAFSGNTIYF. V usage is TRBV13 and J usage is TRBJ1-3; 8 nucleotides align to TRBD1. Trimming removed 7 bases from V and 4 bases from J; junction bases left unmatched: 15. CDR3 length equals 17 residues. Per germline, CDR1 PRHDT and CDR2 FYEKMQ (reference sequence).

The gene calls are TRBV4-1 and TRBJ1-2, with 9 positions matching TRBD1. There are 17 residues in the CDR3. The V segment lost 0 bases and the J segment 2 bases; nucleotides outside the gene matches: 7. The germline V gene has CDR1 MGHRA and CDR2 YSYEKL. DNA of the CDR3: TGCGCCAGCAGCCAAGAACCCCGGACAGGGGCAAACTATGGCTACACCTTC. Translated: CASSQEPRTGANYGYTF.

The chain combines TRBV20-1 with TRBJ2-1, with D perhaps TRBD1 (6 bases). Germline CDR1 and CDR2: DFQATT and SNEGSKA (reference sequence). This CDR3 is 11 amino acids long. Between the trimmed V and J ends, which lost 4 bases and 9 bases, there was a span of 10 bases. This CDR3 is CSATVGGEQFF. The CDR3 bases are TGCAGTGCTACGGTAGGGGGTGAGCAGTTCTTC.

This clone was detected once. The chain joins TRBV9 to TRBJ2-1; TRBD2 matches 13 bases. V gave up 3 bases and J gave up 12 bases; unmatched junction bases: 6. Germline V gene sequence: CDR1 SGDLS, CDR2 YYNGEE. The CDR3 is 14 residues long. CDR3 sequence (DNA): TGTGCCAGCAGCGCCGGGACTAGCGGGGACCTGCAGTTCTTC. Translation gives CASSAGTSGDLQFF.

The J gene is TRBJ1-6, the V gene TRBV2; D gene uncertain. CDR1 and CDR2 (germline): SNHLY, FYNNEI. V was shortened by 7 bases and J by 3 bases, with 13 bases between the two germline ends. The CDR3 covers 15 residues. The CDR3 sequence is CASTGSTSYNSPLHF. DNA for the CDR3: TGTGCCAGCACCGGAAGTACGAGCTATAATTCACCCCTCCACTTT.

The chain is built from TRBV28 and TRBJ2-3, with a tentative D call TRBD2 (5 bases). From germline, CDR1 is MDHEN and CDR2 SYDVKM. This CDR3 is built from 15 residues. Between the trimmed V and J ends, which lost 8 bases and 2 bases, there was a span of 17 bases. This chain's CDR3 is CASRGGRRTTDTQYF. The CDR3, as DNA: TGTGCCAGCCGGGGTGGTCGTAGGACCACAGATACGCAGTATTTT.

This rearrangement joins TRBV9 to TRBJ2-3; TRBD2 matches 9 bases. This CDR3 region has 15 residues. Trimming cost V 0 bases and J 6 bases; bases outside gene matches: 5. Germline V CDR1 and CDR2: SGDLS, YYNGEE. CDR3 nucleotide sequence: TGTGCCAGCAGCGTAGAGGGCGGGGGGGCTGATACGCAGTATTTT. This gives the protein CASSVEGGGADTQYF.

The chain has TRBV29-1 and TRBJ2-1, with 12 bases aligning to TRBD2. V gave up 7 bases and J gave up 10 bases; unmatched junction bases: 11. Per the germline V gene, CDR1 is SQVTM and CDR2 is ANQGSEA. CDR3 length: 14 amino acids. CDR3 in amino acids: CSGSASGRAAEQFF. CDR3 coding DNA: TGCAGCGGATCTGCTAGCGGGAGGGCCGCGGAGCAGTTCTTC.

This chain joins TRBV7-6 and TRBJ2-7, with 8 positions matching TRBD2. In germline, CDR1 is SGHVS, CDR2 FNYEAQ. This CDR3 spans 16 amino acids. With V trimmed by 1 base and J by 0 bases, 5 bases remained unmatched. In nucleotides, the CDR3 is TGTGCCAGCAGCTTAGAAAGCGGGGGCAGCTCCTACGAGCAGTACTTC. This gives the protein CASSLESGGSSYEQYF.

The J gene is TRBJ2-7, the V gene TRBV28, with a possible D match to TRBD1 (6 bases). The V gene lost 5 bases and the J gene lost 0 bases, with 14 bases spanning the gap. CDR1 is MDHEN and CDR2 is SYDVKM in the germline V gene. This CDR3 has 15 amino acids. The DNA of the CDR3 is TGTGCCAGCAGTCCTTCTGGACAGAGCTCCTACGAGCAGTACTTC. Translation gives CASSPSGQSSYEQYF. Variable domain in full (rest from reference TRBV28 and TRBJ2-7): DVKVTQSSRYLVKRTGEKVFLECVQDMDHENMFWYRQDPGLGLRLIYFSYDVKMKEKGDIPEGYSVSREKKERFSLILESASTNQTSMYLCASSPSGQSSYEQYFGPGTRLTVT.